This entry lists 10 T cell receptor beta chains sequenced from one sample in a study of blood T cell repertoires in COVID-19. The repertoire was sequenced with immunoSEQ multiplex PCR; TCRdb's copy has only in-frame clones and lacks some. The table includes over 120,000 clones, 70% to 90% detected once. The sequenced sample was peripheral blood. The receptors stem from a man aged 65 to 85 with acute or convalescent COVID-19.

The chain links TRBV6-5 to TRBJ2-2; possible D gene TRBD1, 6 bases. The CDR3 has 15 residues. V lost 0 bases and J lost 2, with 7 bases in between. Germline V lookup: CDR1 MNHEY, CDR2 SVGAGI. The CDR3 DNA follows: TGTGCCAGCAGTTACTCCGGGACAAACACCGGGGAGCTGTTTTTT. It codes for CASSYSGTNTGELFF.

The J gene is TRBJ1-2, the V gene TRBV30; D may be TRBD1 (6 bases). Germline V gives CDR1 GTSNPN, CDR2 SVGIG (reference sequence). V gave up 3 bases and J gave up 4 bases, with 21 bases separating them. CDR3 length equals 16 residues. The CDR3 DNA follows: TGTGCCTGGAGGGGGGCAGCAGGGCGGTGGGGCTATGGCTACACCTTC. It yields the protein CAWRGAAGRWGYGYTF. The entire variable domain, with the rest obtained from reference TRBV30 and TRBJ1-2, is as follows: SQTIHQWPATLVQPVGSPLSLECTVEGTSNPNLYWYRQAAGRGLQLLFYSVGIGQISSEVPQNLSASRPQDRQFILSSKKLLLSDSGFYLCAWRGAAGRWGYGYTFGSGTRLTVV.

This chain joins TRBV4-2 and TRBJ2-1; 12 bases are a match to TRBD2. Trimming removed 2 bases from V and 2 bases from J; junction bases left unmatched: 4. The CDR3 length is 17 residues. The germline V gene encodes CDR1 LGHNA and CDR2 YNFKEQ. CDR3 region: CASSQRLAGEPYNEQFF. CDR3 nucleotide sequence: TGTGCCAGCAGCCAAAGACTAGCGGGGGAACCCTACAATGAGCAGTTCTTC.

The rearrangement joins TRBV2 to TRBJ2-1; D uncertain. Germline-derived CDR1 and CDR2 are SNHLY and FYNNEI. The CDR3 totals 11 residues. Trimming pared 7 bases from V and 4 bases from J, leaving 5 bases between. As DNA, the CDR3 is TGTGCCAGCAACTCGTACAATGAGCAGTTCTTC. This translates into CASNSYNEQFF.

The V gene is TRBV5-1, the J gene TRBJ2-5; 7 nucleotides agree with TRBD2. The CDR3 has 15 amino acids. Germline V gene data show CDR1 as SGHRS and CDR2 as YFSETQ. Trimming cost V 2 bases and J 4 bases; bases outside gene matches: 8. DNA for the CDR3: TGCGCCAGCAGCTTTGGGGGAGGGAACCCAGAGACCCAGTACTTC. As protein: CASSFGGGNPETQYF.

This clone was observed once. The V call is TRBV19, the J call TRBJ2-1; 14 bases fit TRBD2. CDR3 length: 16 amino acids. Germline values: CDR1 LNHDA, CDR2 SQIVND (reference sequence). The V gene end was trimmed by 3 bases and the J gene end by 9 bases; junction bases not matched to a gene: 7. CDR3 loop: CASSIRGLAGGGEQFF. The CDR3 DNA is TGTGCCAGTAGTATTCGCGGACTAGCGGGAGGAGGTGAGCAGTTCTTC.

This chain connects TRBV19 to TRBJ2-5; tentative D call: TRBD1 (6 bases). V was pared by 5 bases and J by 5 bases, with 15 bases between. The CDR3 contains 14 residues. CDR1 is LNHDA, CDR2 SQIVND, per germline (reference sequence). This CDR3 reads CASSQPGQGETQYF. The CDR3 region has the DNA TGTGCCAGTAGTCAACCAGGCCAGGGGGAGACCCAGTACTTC.

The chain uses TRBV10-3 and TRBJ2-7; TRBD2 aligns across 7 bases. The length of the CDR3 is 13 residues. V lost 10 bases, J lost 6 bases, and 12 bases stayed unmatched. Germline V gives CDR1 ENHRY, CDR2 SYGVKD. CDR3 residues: CATRRGEGREQYF. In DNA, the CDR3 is TGTGCCACCCGGAGAGGGGAGGGGCGCGAGCAGTACTTC.

The CDR3 nucleotides read TGTGCCAGCAGTGAACAGCGGGGGACGGAGACCCAGTACTTC. Residues: CASSEQRGTETQYF. The rearrangement joins TRBV6-1 to TRBJ2-5, with 8 bases fitting TRBD2. Trimming cost V 2 bases and J 5 bases; bases outside gene matches: 4. The CDR3 is 14 residues long. Germline loops: CDR1 MNHNS, CDR2 SASEGT.

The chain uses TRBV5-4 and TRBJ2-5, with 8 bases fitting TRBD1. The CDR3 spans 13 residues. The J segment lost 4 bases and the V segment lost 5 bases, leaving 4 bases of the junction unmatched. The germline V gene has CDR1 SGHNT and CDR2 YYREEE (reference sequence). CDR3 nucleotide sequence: TGTGCCAGCAGTCGAGACAGGGGAGAGACCCAGTACTTC. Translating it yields CASSRDRGETQYF.